These 20 T cell receptor beta chains were sequenced from one sample in a study of blood T cell repertoires in COVID-19. The method was immunoSEQ multiplex PCR; TCRdb's version includes in-frame clones alone and lacks a portion of them. Among 150,000 to 200,000 clones listed, roughly 77% were seen once. The specimen sequenced was peripheral blood. The source of these receptors is a man aged 65 to 79 with active or convalescent COVID-19.

V usage is TRBV13 and J usage is TRBJ2-3; tentative D call: TRBD1 (5 bases). The V end lost 0 bases, the J end lost 4 bases, and 11 bases lay between the germline ends. Germline V gives CDR1 PRHDT, CDR2 FYEKMQ (reference sequence). This CDR3 is 15 amino acids long. CDR3 amino acids: CASSLGRDKADTQYF. The CDR3 DNA reads TGTGCCAGCAGCTTAGGCAGGGATAAAGCAGATACGCAGTATTTT.

This chain joins TRBV10-3 and TRBJ1-2; D is undetermined. Germline V gives CDR1 ENHRY, CDR2 SYGVKD. The CDR3 extends over 15 amino acids. V lost 0 bases and J 4 bases, leaving 12 bases between the germline ends. The chain's CDR3 is CAISESSGYPYGYTF. The DNA of the CDR3 is TGTGCCATCAGTGAGTCATCGGGTTACCCCTATGGCTACACCTTC.

This chain joins TRBV9 and TRBJ2-1; D is uncertain. There are 12 residues in the CDR3. V gave up 7 bases and J gave up 9 bases, with 14 bases separating them. Per the germline V gene, CDR1 is SGDLS and CDR2 is YYNGEE. Here the CDR3 DNA reads TGTGCCAGCCGTGGCCCCACGGGTGAGCAGTTCTTC. Amino acid sequence: CASRGPTGEQFF.

The chain employs TRBV3-1 (or the pseudogene TRBV3-2) and TRBJ1-2; tentatively, D is TRBD1 (6 bases). The CDR3 is 11 residues long. Germline V gene lookup returns CDR1 LGHDT and CDR2 YNNKEL (reference sequence). V shed 8 bases and J shed 7 bases, with 11 bases lying between them. The CDR3: CASGQSFGYTF. The CDR3 DNA follows: TGTGCCAGCGGACAGAGTTTTGGCTACACCTTC.

This clone turned up a few times. The chain recombines TRBV6-5 with TRBJ2-7; 8 bases map to TRBD2. V was pared by 4 bases and J by 4 bases, with 12 bases of the junction left unmatched. Germline V gives CDR1 MNHEY, CDR2 SVGAGI. This CDR3 has 16 amino acids. The CDR3 here is CASSLSGTSYPYEQYF. The DNA of the CDR3 is TGTGCCAGCAGTTTATCCGGGACTAGTTACCCATACGAGCAGTACTTC.

This chain links TRBV29-1 with TRBJ2-1; 11 bases agree with TRBD2. The CDR3 has 15 amino acids. Germline CDR1 SQVTM, CDR2 ANQGSEA. V gave up 6 bases and J gave up 8 bases; unmatched junction bases: 12. The CDR3 DNA is TGCAGCGTCGAACGAGCTAGCGGGGGGAGGGATGAGCAGTTCTTC. It is translated as CSVERASGGRDEQFF.

This sequence joins TRBV7-9 and TRBJ2-1; tentatively, D is TRBD1 (5 bases). Germline assignment: CDR1 SEHNR and CDR2 FQNEAQ (reference sequence). The CDR3 is made up of 19 amino acids. V was clipped by 2 bases and J by 7 bases, with 27 bases between them. CDR3 loop: CASSLLLGPPSGALNEQFF. CDR3 DNA sequence: TGTGCCAGCAGCTTACTTCTGGGCCCTCCTAGTGGGGCCCTTAATGAGCAGTTCTTC.

The chain has TRBV11-2 and TRBJ2-7, with D perhaps matching TRBD2 (5 bases). Per the germline V gene, CDR1 is SGHAT and CDR2 is FQNNGV. The V and J ends lost 0 bases and 0 bases respectively, with 9 bases between them. This CDR3 comprises 15 residues. CDR3 protein: CASSLDLDSSYEQYF. CDR3 in DNA: TGTGCCAGCAGCTTAGACCTGGACTCCTCCTACGAGCAGTACTTC.

This chain links TRBV4-2 with TRBJ1-4; TRBD1 aligns across 7 bases. V dropped 1 base and J dropped 8; count of bases not matched to a gene: 4. The length of the CDR3 is 14 residues. Germline V lookup: CDR1 LGHNA, CDR2 YNFKEQ. CDR3 loop: CASSQGQGSEKLFF. The CDR3 DNA reads TGTGCCAGCAGCCAAGGACAGGGAAGCGAAAAACTGTTTTTT.

The chain couples TRBV6-5 to TRBJ2-2, with a weak D call TRBD2 (5 bases). The germline gives CDR1 MNHEY, CDR2 SVGAGI. The CDR3 runs 14 residues. The ends were cut back, 3 bases at V and 8 bases at J, with 13 bases in the middle. The CDR3 reads CASSYASGAGELFF. For the CDR3, the DNA is TGTGCCAGCAGTTATGCCAGCGGAGCGGGGGAGCTGTTTTTT.

Details on this clone: The same CDR3 can be traced to other DNA sequences in this sample. The rearrangement joins TRBV7-2 to TRBJ2-1; possibly TRBD2 for D (6 bases). The germline CDR1 and CDR2 sequences are SGHTA and FQGNSA. V lost 2 bases to trimming and J lost 2 bases, with 10 bases between them. The CDR3 covers 15 residues. CDR3 loop: CASSLPGVTYNEQFF. CDR3 nucleotide sequence: TGTGCCAGCAGCTTACCGGGGGTCACCTACAATGAGCAGTTCTTC.

The chain is built from TRBV2 and TRBJ2-7; 7 bases align to TRBD2. After removal of 5 bases from V and 2 bases from J, the junction contained 9 bases not matched to a gene. The CDR3 has 15 residues. Per germline, CDR1 SNHLY and CDR2 FYNNEI. The CDR3 region is CASSPNPSGAYEQYF. CDR3 bases: TGTGCCAGCAGTCCGAACCCTAGCGGCGCCTACGAGCAGTACTTC. Full variable domain (outside the CDR3, taken from reference TRBV2 and TRBJ2-7): EPEVTQTPSHQVTQMGQEVILRCVPISNHLYFYWYRQILGQKVEFLVSFYNNEISEKSEIFDDQFSVERPDGSNFTLKIRSTKLEDSAMYFCASSPNPSGAYEQYFGPGTRLTVT.

The CDR3 nucleotides are TGTGCCAGCAGTAAGCCGGGACAGGGTGACACTGAAGCTTTCTTT. Translating it yields CASSKPGQGDTEAFF. The gene calls are TRBV6-5 and TRBJ1-1; 9 bases align to TRBD1. Trimming took 5 bases from V and 3 from J; bases not matched to a gene: 7. Germline CDR1 reads MNHEY; CDR2 reads SVGAGI. This CDR3 has 15 residues.

The chain recombines TRBV7-9 with TRBJ1-2, with TRBD1 matching 7 bases. This CDR3 spans 14 amino acids. Trimming took 5 bases from V and 8 from J; bases not matched to a gene: 11. Germline V gene sequence: CDR1 SEHNR, CDR2 FQNEAQ (reference sequence). The CDR3 sequence is CASSTNDRAWGYTF. As DNA, the CDR3 is TGTGCCAGCAGCACCAACGACAGGGCGTGGGGCTACACCTTC.

This clone turned up a few times. The chain couples TRBV5-1 to TRBJ2-6; D gene uncertain. Germline assignment: CDR1 SGHRS and CDR2 YFSETQ. Trimming removed 4 bases at V and 1 base at J, with 12 bases between. CDR3 length: 16 residues. The CDR3: CASSPGASSGANVLTF. The DNA of the CDR3 is TGCGCCAGCAGCCCTGGTGCGTCGTCTGGGGCCAACGTCCTGACTTTC.

This rearrangement joins TRBV18 to TRBJ2-3; D is perhaps TRBD2 (6 bases). The ends were cut back, 2 bases at V and 4 bases at J, with 7 bases in the middle. CDR3 length: 13 amino acids. The germline V gene has CDR1 KGHSH and CDR2 LQKENI. DNA of the CDR3: TGTGCCAGCTCACCATCGGGGGCAGATACGCAGTATTTT. Translating it yields CASSPSGADTQYF.

The CDR3 is CASSQVYQLNTEAFF. CDR3 nucleotides: TGCGCCAGCAGCCAAGTTTACCAGTTGAACACTGAAGCTTTCTTT. The chain carries TRBV4-3 and TRBJ1-1, with D uncertain. The CDR3 consists of 15 residues. The V end lost 1 base, the J end lost 0 bases, and 9 bases lay between the germline ends. In germline, CDR1 is LGHNA, CDR2 YSLEER.

This clone was observed a handful of times. This rearrangement joins TRBV9 to TRBJ2-2; D remains unclear. CDR1 and CDR2 from the germline V gene are SGDLS and YYNGEE. There are 16 residues in the CDR3. Trimming left V 0 bases short and J 0 bases short, with 9 bases between. The CDR3 DNA reads TGTGCCAGCAGCGTAGGTAGTTTTGCGAACACCGGGGAGCTGTTTTTT. This codes for CASSVGSFANTGELFF.

This chain links TRBV12-3 or TRBV12-4 with TRBJ2-3; D is undetermined. CDR3 size: 12 residues. The germline V and J ends were trimmed by 6 bases and 6 bases, with 10 bases remaining between them. The CDR3 bases are TGTGCCAGCAGCCAAAACGGGGATACGCAGTATTTT. Translating gives CASSQNGDTQYF.

The V and J genes are TRBV12-5 and TRBJ2-3; D gene uncertain. V gave up 0 bases and J gave up 0 bases, with 13 bases separating them. This CDR3 comprises 17 residues. From germline, CDR1 is LGHNT and CDR2 FRNRAP. The CDR3 DNA reads as TGTGCTAGTGGTTTGGTTGGTCTACCCAAAAGCACAGATACGCAGTATTTT. Translating it yields CASGLVGLPKSTDTQYF.